This is a list of T cell receptor beta chains from one sample in a study of T cells in Graves' hyperthyroidism and ophthalmopathy. Using its own MiXCR run on the multiplex PCR reads, TCRdb lists one record per CDR3 protein. Counted here are roughly 710,000 distinct CDR3 sequences, roughly a third occurring once; the ten biggest clones make up roughly 31%. Sequenced material: blood. The receptors shown here come from a woman aged 40 to 50 with Graves' hyperthyroidism. Both conserved end residues are part of each CDR3. The order of the fields is J gene, V gene, D gene, clone size, CDR3 DNA, CDR3 protein. D genes are given only for firm matches. Clone size, where shown, is once, few, many, or a class for clones that have expanded.

J: TRBJ2-7; V: TRBV7-8; D: NA; size: NA; DNA: TGTGCCAGCAGTGATGAGGGCTTCTCCTACGAGCAGTACTTC; CDR3: CASSDEGFSYEQYF
J: TRBJ1-1; V: TRBV28; D: NA; size: NA; DNA: TGTGCCAGCAGTCCCTACGAAACTGAAGCTTTCTTT; CDR3: CASSPYETEAFF
J: TRBJ1-2; V: TRBV12-3/TRBV12-4; D: TRBD1; size: NA; DNA: TGTGCCAGCAGTTTAGGGGACAGGGAGAGTTATGGCTACACCTTC; CDR3: CASSLGDRESYGYTF
J: TRBJ2-7; V: TRBV10-3; D: TRBD1; size: NA; DNA: TGTGCCAGCAGTCTCGGGGACAGGAGAAGCGAGCAGTACTTC; CDR3: CASSLGDRRSEQYF
J: TRBJ1-5; V: TRBV2; D: NA; size: many; DNA: TGTGCCAGCGCAGCTTCGCGGCCCCAGCATTTT; CDR3: CASAASRPQHF
J: TRBJ2-7; V: TRBV7-2; D: NA; size: NA; DNA: TGTGCTAGAGCTAGTGGGCCTCGCTCCTACGAGCAGTACTTC; CDR3: CARASGPRSYEQYF
J: TRBJ2-5; V: TRBV30; D: NA; size: NA; DNA: TGTGCCTGGTCGGCAGGGGGGCAGACCCAGTACTTC; CDR3: CAWSAGGQTQYF
J: TRBJ1-1; V: TRBV11-3; D: NA; size: few; DNA: TGTGCCAGCGGACGGGACGGTGTGAACACTGAAGCTTTCTTT; CDR3: CASGRDGVNTEAFF
J: TRBJ2-2; V: TRBV7-8; D: NA; size: NA; DNA: TGTGCCAGCAGCTTCGACGGGGTCACCGGGGAGCTGTTTTTT; CDR3: CASSFDGVTGELFF
J: TRBJ2-5; V: TRBV20-1; D: TRBD2; size: NA; DNA: TGCAGTGCTTACCTTGGACTAGCGGGGAAAGAGACCCAGTACTTC; CDR3: CSAYLGLAGKETQYF